The 24 T cell receptor beta chains given below trace back to one sample, sequenced in a study of T cells in localized non-small cell lung cancer. Profiling relied on immunoSEQ multiplex PCR, and the TCRdb table lists in-frame clones only, not all of them. This sample has tens of thousands of clones, with roughly 86% found just once. The sequenced sample was peripheral blood, obtained before any cancer treatment. All receptors come from an older female donor with stage I lung adenocarcinoma.

The chain has TRBV5-6 and TRBJ2-1, with D perhaps given as TRBD1 or TRBD2 (5 bases each). Trimming removed 3 bases from V and 6 bases from J, with 22 bases in between. The CDR3 runs to 17 residues. Germline V CDR1 and CDR2: SGHDT, YYEEEE. CDR3 amino acids: CASSSLLTRDGINEQFF. The CDR3 DNA follows: TGTGCCAGCAGCTCGCTTCTAACCCGGGACGGTATCAATGAGCAGTTCTTC.

The rearrangement uses TRBV18 and TRBJ2-1; 16 positions match TRBD2. V gave up 3 bases and J gave up 10 bases; unmatched junction bases: 9. Germline CDR1 is KGHSH and CDR2 is LQKENI. CDR3 length: 17 residues. DNA for the CDR3: TGTGCCAGCTCACCCCCGGGACTAGCGGGAGGGCCTCAGGAGCAGTTCTTC. This translates into CASSPPGLAGGPQEQFF.

This rearrangement joins TRBV9 to TRBJ2-3, with 16 bases fitting TRBD2. The germline gives CDR1 SGDLS, CDR2 YYNGEE. This CDR3 has 16 residues. The V gene end was trimmed by 4 bases and the J gene end by 8 bases; junction bases not matched to a gene: 7. For the CDR3, the DNA is TGTGCCAGCAGCCGTGGGACTAGCGGGGGGGTTGTTACGCAGTATTTT. Its translation: CASSRGTSGGVVTQYF.

The chain combines TRBV9 with TRBJ2-7, with D perhaps matching TRBD1 or TRBD2 (5 bases each). Germline CDR1 SGDLS, CDR2 YYNGEE. This CDR3 is built from 14 residues. V was pared by 4 bases and J by 1 base, with 12 bases between. DNA of the CDR3: TGTGCCAGCAGCCCTAGTGGGGGATCCTACGAGCAGTACTTC. It yields the protein CASSPSGGSYEQYF.

The CDR3 loop reads CASSLGRSNEQFF. CDR3 DNA: TGTGCCAGCAGCTTAGGACGGTCCAATGAGCAGTTCTTC. The rearrangement joins TRBV11-1 to TRBJ2-1; D remains ambiguous. The CDR3 runs 13 residues. CDR1 is SGHAT and CDR2 is FQDESV in the germline V gene (reference sequence). Between the trimmed V and J ends, which lost 1 base and 6 bases, there was a span of 7 bases.

The chain is built from TRBV4-1 and TRBJ2-3; TRBD2 matches at 8 bases. The CDR3 loop spans 18 amino acids. Per the germline V gene, CDR1 is MGHRA and CDR2 is YSYEKL. The V and J ends lost 4 bases and 4 bases, in that order; junction bases with no gene match: 16. The CDR3 bases are TGCGCCAGCAGCCCAAGCTTGGTCGGTCGGGGGGGCCCAGATACGCAGTATTTT. Translation gives CASSPSLVGRGGPDTQYF.

The chain has TRBV5-4 and TRBJ1-1; D is perhaps TRBD1 (5 bases). Germline CDR1 is SGHNT and CDR2 is YYREEE (reference sequence). CDR3 length: 16 amino acids. Trimming stripped 0 bases from V and 1 base from J, with 13 bases between. CDR3 nucleotides: TGTGCCAGCAGCTTGGGGACGAAAGGGGCGAACACTGAAGCTTTCTTT. It encodes CASSLGTKGANTEAFF. The variable domain in full, completed from reference TRBV5-4 and TRBJ1-1, reads ETGVTQSPTHLIKTRGQQVTLRCSSQSGHNTVSWYQQALGQGPQFIFQYYREEENGRGNFPPRFSGLQFPNYSSELNVNALELDDSALYLCASSLGTKGANTEAFFGQGTRLTVV.

This clone was seen just once. This rearrangement joins TRBV11-2 to TRBJ1-3, with 9 bases fitting TRBD1. Unmatched junction bases numbered 6, after V lost 1 base and J lost 2 bases. The CDR3 loop spans 17 amino acids. The germline gives CDR1 SGHAT, CDR2 FQNNGV. DNA of the CDR3: TGTGCCAGCAGCTTAGGGGACAGGGTAGGCGCTGGAAACACCATATATTTT. Translating it yields CASSLGDRVGAGNTIYF.

The chain links TRBV27 to TRBJ2-3, with 8 bases matching TRBD2. The J segment lost 4 bases and the V segment lost 6 bases, leaving 6 bases of the junction unmatched. Per the germline V gene, CDR1 is MNHEY and CDR2 is SMNVEV (reference sequence). The length of the CDR3 is 14 residues. The CDR3: CASSSGTRADTQYF. Here the CDR3 DNA reads TGTGCCAGCAGCTCCGGGACTAGAGCAGATACGCAGTATTTT.

The chain joins TRBV11-3 to TRBJ2-1, with 9 bases that match TRBD2. Per the germline V gene, CDR1 is SGHNT and CDR2 is YENEEA. After removal of 1 base from V and 5 bases from J, the junction contained 6 bases not matched to a gene. The CDR3 runs 16 residues. The CDR3 loop is CASSLGVSGGHNEQFF. CDR3 coding DNA: TGTGCCAGCAGCTTAGGGGTTAGCGGGGGACACAATGAGCAGTTCTTC.

The chain joins TRBV10-1 to TRBJ2-5; weak D call: TRBD2 (5 bases). With 4 bases removed from V and 5 bases from J, the gap between germline ends came to 11 bases. Germline assignment: CDR1 WNHNN and CDR2 SYGVQD (reference sequence). The CDR3 spans 13 residues. CDR3 protein: CASSGTGGETQYF. CDR3 in DNA: TGCGCCAGCAGTGGAACCGGCGGGGAGACCCAGTACTTC.

This rearrangement joins TRBV5-1 to TRBJ1-1; TRBD1 aligns across 8 bases. This CDR3 is built from 15 residues. The V and J ends lost 3 bases and 5 bases, in that order; junction bases with no gene match: 9. Looked up from germline, CDR1 is SGHRS and CDR2 is YFSETQ. In DNA form, the CDR3 reads TGCGCCAGCAGCTCCTTATCGGACAGGGTGACTGAAGCTTTCTTT. Its protein is CASSSLSDRVTEAFF.

The rearrangement joins TRBV10-3 to TRBJ2-1; 7 bases are shared with TRBD1. Germline V CDR1 and CDR2: ENHRY, SYGVKD. The trim removed 0 bases at V and 6 bases at J, leaving 5 bases unmatched. There are 15 residues in the CDR3. CDR3 sequence: CAISESTGVSNEQFF. Written as DNA, the CDR3 is TGTGCCATCAGTGAGTCTACAGGGGTATCCAATGAGCAGTTCTTC.

The gene calls are TRBV5-4 and TRBJ2-1; TRBD1 is a possible D gene (6 bases). The CDR3 consists of 15 residues. V gave up 3 bases and J gave up 0 bases, with 10 bases separating them. CDR1 and CDR2 from the germline V gene are SGHNT and YYREEE (reference sequence). The CDR3 region is CASSSGHNSYNEQFF. CDR3 DNA sequence: TGTGCCAGCAGCTCGGGACACAACTCCTACAATGAGCAGTTCTTC.

J is TRBJ2-1 and V is TRBV5-6, with TRBD1 matching over 7 bases. The CDR3 is 14 amino acids. Looked up from germline, CDR1 is SGHDT and CDR2 is YYEEEE. The J segment lost 3 bases and the V segment lost 4 bases, leaving 4 bases of the junction unmatched. CDR3 protein: CASSAGQVYNEQFF. The CDR3 coding sequence is TGTGCCAGCAGCGCTGGACAGGTCTACAATGAGCAGTTCTTC.

Only a few counts were recorded for this clone. The chain has TRBV11-2 and TRBJ2-2; D may be TRBD2 (5 bases). This CDR3 comprises 16 residues. V was clipped by 1 base and J by 4 bases, with 13 bases between them. Germline V gives CDR1 SGHAT, CDR2 FQNNGV. CDR3 nucleotide sequence: TGTGCCAGCAGCTTAGTATCTCCCGGGGTCACCGGGGAGCTGTTTTTT. This gives the protein CASSLVSPGVTGELFF.

This clone was seen a few times. The chain is built from TRBV19 and TRBJ1-2; D may be TRBD1 (5 bases). CDR3 length: 12 residues. The V and J ends lost 7 bases and 2 bases respectively, with 8 bases between them. Germline values: CDR1 LNHDA, CDR2 SQIVND (reference sequence). The CDR3 loop is CASTSGNYGYTF. CDR3 coding DNA: TGTGCCAGTACGTCAGGGAACTATGGCTACACCTTC.

The CDR3 DNA sequence: TGTGCCAGCAGCTACGGACCCGGGGAGCTGTTTTTT. Translated, it gives CASSYGPGELFF. The V and J genes are TRBV7-8 and TRBJ2-2; D unresolved. V was cut by 4 bases and J by 6 bases, with 6 bases left in between. In germline, CDR1 is SGHVS, CDR2 FQNEAQ. CDR3 length: 12 residues.

On this clone itself: Within the sample, other DNA sequences also encode this same CDR3. The chain combines TRBV6-5 with TRBJ2-7; possibly TRBD1 for D (6 bases). Germline CDR1 reads MNHEY; CDR2 reads SVGAGI. This CDR3 contains 14 residues. V lost 0 bases and J lost 4, with 10 bases in between. The CDR3 DNA reads TGTGCCAGCAGTTACTCGTCTCAGGGGTACGAGCAGTACTTC. Its translation: CASSYSSQGYEQYF.

This chain joins TRBV27 and TRBJ2-1; D uncertain. This CDR3 spans 14 amino acids. Trimming took 8 bases from V and 1 from J, leaving 12 bases between them. The germline CDR1 and CDR2 sequences are MNHEY and SMNVEV (reference sequence). CDR3 loop: CASRDPSSYNEQFF. The DNA for the CDR3 is TGTGCCAGCCGTGATCCCAGTTCCTACAATGAGCAGTTCTTC.

This rearrangement joins TRBV18 to TRBJ2-7, with TRBD1 identical over 7 bases. The germline V gene encodes CDR1 KGHSH and CDR2 LQKENI. The CDR3 covers 14 residues. V was clipped by 4 bases and J by 3 bases; unmatched bases: 6. This chain's CDR3 is CASSLTGQDYEQYF. The CDR3 DNA reads as TGTGCCAGCTCACTGACAGGGCAGGACTACGAGCAGTACTTC.

This clone was detected a few times. The V gene is TRBV19, the J gene TRBJ1-2; no clear D. CDR3 length: 16 residues. Germline V gene sequence: CDR1 LNHDA, CDR2 SQIVND (reference sequence). V lost 7 bases to trimming and J lost 0 bases, with 18 bases between them. Here the CDR3 DNA reads TGTGCCAGTACTCAAGCAGCAAAATCCTCTAACTATGGCTACACCTTC. It translates to CASTQAAKSSNYGYTF.

The V call is TRBV5-6, the J call TRBJ1-4; D is ambiguous. Germline V gene sequence: CDR1 SGHDT, CDR2 YYEEEE. The V end lost 4 bases, the J end lost 2 bases, and 15 bases lay between the germline ends. The CDR3 length is 16 residues. The CDR3, as DNA: TGTGCCAGCAGCCGAGCGTCCGGCAGGACTAATGAAAAACTGTTTTTT. It is translated as CASSRASGRTNEKLFF.

The gene calls are TRBV2 and TRBJ2-1; D not certain. Germline values: CDR1 SNHLY, CDR2 FYNNEI. The V gene lost 2 bases and the J gene lost 15 bases, with 20 bases spanning the gap. The CDR3 length is 14 residues. CDR3 sequence reads: CASSEYSALSVSFF. In DNA form, the CDR3 reads TGTGCCAGCAGTGAATATTCGGCACTTTCTGTGTCGTTCTTC.